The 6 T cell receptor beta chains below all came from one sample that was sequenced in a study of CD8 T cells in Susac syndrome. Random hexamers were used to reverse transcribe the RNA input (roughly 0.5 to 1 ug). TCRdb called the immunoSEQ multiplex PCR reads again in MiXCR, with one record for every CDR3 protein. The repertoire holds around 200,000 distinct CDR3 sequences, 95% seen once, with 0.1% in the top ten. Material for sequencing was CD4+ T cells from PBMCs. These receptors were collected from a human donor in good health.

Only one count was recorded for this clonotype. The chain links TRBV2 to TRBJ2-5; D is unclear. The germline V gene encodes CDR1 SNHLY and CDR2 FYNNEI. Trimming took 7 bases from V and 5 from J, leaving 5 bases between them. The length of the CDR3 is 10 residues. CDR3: CASKRETQYF. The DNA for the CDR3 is TGTGCCAGCAAAAGGGAGACCCAGTACTTC. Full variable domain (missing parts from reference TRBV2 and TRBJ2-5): EPEVTQTPSHQVTQMGQEVILRCVPISNHLYFYWYRQILGQKVEFLVSFYNNEISEKSEIFDDQFSVERPDGSNFTLKIRSTKLEDSAMYFCASKRETQYFGPGTRLLVL.

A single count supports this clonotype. CDR3 sequence (DNA): TGCAGTGCTGTGGGACAGACTACTAACTATGGCTACACCTTC. Its protein product is CSAVGQTTNYGYTF. The chain employs TRBV20-1 and TRBJ1-2; 7 bases are a match to TRBD1. The germline CDR1 and CDR2 sequences are DFQATT and SNEGSKA (reference sequence). V lost 5 bases to trimming and J lost 0 bases; unmatched junction nucleotides: 6. This CDR3 spans 14 amino acids.

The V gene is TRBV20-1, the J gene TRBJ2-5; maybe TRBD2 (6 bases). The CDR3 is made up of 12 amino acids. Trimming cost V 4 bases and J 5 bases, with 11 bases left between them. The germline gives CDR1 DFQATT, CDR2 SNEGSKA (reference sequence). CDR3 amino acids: CSANPGVETQYF. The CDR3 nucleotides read TGCAGTGCTAATCCGGGGGTCGAGACCCAGTACTTC.

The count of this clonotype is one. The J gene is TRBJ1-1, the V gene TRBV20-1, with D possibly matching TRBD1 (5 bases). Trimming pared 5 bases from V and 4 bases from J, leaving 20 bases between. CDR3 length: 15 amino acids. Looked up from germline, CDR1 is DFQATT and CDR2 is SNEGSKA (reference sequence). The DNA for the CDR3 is TGCAGTGCTCGCGGGTTACGGGGCCCCGGCACTGAAGCTTTCTTT. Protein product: CSARGLRGPGTEAFF.

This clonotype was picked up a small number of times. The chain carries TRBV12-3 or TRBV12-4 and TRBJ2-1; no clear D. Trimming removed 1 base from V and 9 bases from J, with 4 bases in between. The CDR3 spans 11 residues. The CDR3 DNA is TGTGCCAGCAGTTTAGGGGGTGAGCAGTTCTTC. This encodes CASSLGGEQFF.

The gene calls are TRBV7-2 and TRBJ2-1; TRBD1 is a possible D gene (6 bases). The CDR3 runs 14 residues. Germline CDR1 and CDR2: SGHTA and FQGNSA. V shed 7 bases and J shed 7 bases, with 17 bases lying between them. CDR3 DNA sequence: TGTGCCAGCACCCGTGGGGGCAGCTGGAATGAGCAGTTCTTC. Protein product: CASTRGGSWNEQFF.